Below, 18 T cell receptor beta chains from the same sample are listed, as sequenced in a study of intratumoral heterogeneity in liver cancer. Tumour samples came from separate, distinct regions of the hepatocellular carcinoma nodule. Libraries were prepared by immunoSEQ multiplex PCR; TCRdb keeps only in-frame clonotypes and omits some of them. The repertoire consists of 5,500 to 7,000 clones, with approximately 70% occurring once and the leading ten covering 35% to 50%. This material consisted of tumor tissue, taken before any cancer treatment. The receptor set was obtained from a woman aged 65 to 85 with hepatocellular carcinoma.

The V and J genes are TRBV6-4 and TRBJ1-6; 9 bases match TRBD1. CDR1 MRHNA and CDR2 SNTAGT come from the germline V gene. Trimming took 5 bases from V and 5 from J; bases not matched to a gene: 19. The CDR3 spans 20 residues. This CDR3 is CASSTNKTGGGYSNNSPLHF. CDR3 coding DNA: TGTGCCAGCAGTACGAACAAGACAGGGGGGGGATACTCTAATAATTCACCCCTCCACTTT.

This clone was seen only once. The genes are TRBV10-3 and TRBJ2-7, with TRBD1 identical over 9 bases. Per germline, CDR1 ENHRY and CDR2 SYGVKD. V was pared by 2 bases and J by 4 bases, with 6 bases of the junction left unmatched. This CDR3 region has 15 residues. DNA for the CDR3: TGTGCCATCAGTGAGGAGACAGGGGGTCGTTACGAGCAGTACTTC. Amino acid sequence: CAISEETGGRYEQYF.

The rearrangement links TRBV12-3 or TRBV12-4 to TRBJ1-5; D is unclear. This CDR3 has 12 amino acids. Trimming removed 5 bases from V and 5 bases from J, with 7 bases in between. CDR3 protein: CASSPPHQPQHF. DNA of the CDR3: TGTGCCAGCAGTCCCCCCCATCAGCCCCAGCATTTT.

Judged by abundance, this clone is medium-sized (0.01 to 0.1%). V usage is TRBV4-1 and J usage is TRBJ1-1; maybe TRBD1 (5 bases). Trimming removed 4 bases from V and 3 bases from J, with 18 bases in between. Germline V gives CDR1 MGHRA, CDR2 YSYEKL. The CDR3 has 16 residues. CDR3 sequence: CASSLQDSPWDTEAFF. CDR3 DNA: TGCGCCAGCAGCCTACAAGACAGCCCATGGGACACTGAAGCTTTCTTT.

V and J are TRBV5-1 and TRBJ2-6; D perhaps matches TRBD1 (5 bases). Germline loops: CDR1 SGHRS, CDR2 YFSETQ. With 9 bases removed from V and 0 bases from J, the gap between germline ends came to 10 bases. This CDR3 comprises 14 residues. CDR3 sequence reads: CATSTVSGANVLTF. The DNA for the CDR3 is TGCGCCACTTCGACAGTCTCTGGGGCCAACGTCCTGACTTTC.

This clone has more than one count but fewer than ten. The genes are TRBV21-1 and TRBJ2-7; TRBD1, the D gene given by the table, was not confirmed from the DNA. TRBV21-1 is recorded as a pseudogene. The CDR3 has 19 residues. The CDR3 loop is CASSKEDGTGGRISYEQYF. In nucleotides, the CDR3 is TGTGCCAGCAGCAAAGAAGATGGGACAGGGGGAAGAATCTCCTACGAGCAGTACTTC.

The rearrangement links TRBV30 to TRBJ2-6, with D perhaps matching TRBD1 or TRBD2 (5 bases each). CDR1 and CDR2 (germline): GTSNPN, SVGIG (reference sequence). The V end lost 4 bases, the J end lost 0 bases, and 10 bases lay between the germline ends. The CDR3 sequence is 15 residues long. The CDR3 bases are TGTGCCTGGAATTCAGGGAGCTCTGGGGCCAACGTCCTGACTTTC. As protein: CAWNSGSSGANVLTF. The complete variable domain, with remaining parts taken from reference TRBV30 and TRBJ2-6, reads SQTIHQWPATLVQPVGSPLSLECTVEGTSNPNLYWYRQAAGRGLQLLFYSVGIGQISSEVPQNLSASRPQDRQFILSSKKLLLSDSGFYLCAWNSGSSGANVLTFGAGSRLTVL.

The V gene is TRBV30, the J gene TRBJ2-2; 9 bases align to TRBD1. The junction had 5 bases not matched to a gene; V was cut back by 5 bases and J by 4 bases. The CDR3 sequence is 14 residues long. The germline V gene has CDR1 GTSNPN and CDR2 SVGIG (reference sequence). CDR3 coding DNA: TGTGCCTGGGGAACAGGGGGCATCACCGGGGAGCTGTTTTTT. It translates to CAWGTGGITGELFF.

The sample holds a few counts of this clone. This chain uses TRBV14 with TRBJ1-4; D uncertain. The CDR3 length is 15 residues. Trimming shortened V by 0 bases and J by 4 bases, and 9 bases separated the two germline ends. The germline V gene encodes CDR1 SGHDN and CDR2 FVKESK. Here the CDR3 reads CASSQDRFRNEKLFF. In nucleotides, the CDR3 is TGTGCCAGCAGCCAAGATCGGTTTCGTAATGAAAAACTGTTTTTT.

The V call is TRBV7-9, the J call TRBJ2-7; the match to TRBD2 covers 8 bases. The CDR3 is made up of 15 amino acids. With V trimmed by 5 bases and J by 4 bases, 10 bases remained unmatched. Germline lookup yields CDR1 SEHNR and CDR2 FQNEAQ (reference sequence). The CDR3 nucleotides are TGTGCCAGCAGCGCCGAACTAGCGGAGATTTACGAGCAGTACTTC. It yields the protein CASSAELAEIYEQYF. Variable domain in full (rest from reference TRBV7-9 and TRBJ2-7): DTGVSQNPRHKITKRGQNVTFRCDPISEHNRLYWYRQTLGQGPEFLTYFQNEAQLEKSRLLSDRFSAERPKGSFSTLEIQRTEQGDSAMYLCASSAELAEIYEQYFGPGTRLTVT.

CDR3: CASSLLAADTQYF. CDR3 in DNA: TGTGCCAGCAGCTTGTTAGCCGCAGATACGCAGTATTTT. The chain joins TRBV5-4 to TRBJ2-3, with D unclear. This CDR3 has 13 amino acids. The V gene's germline CDR1 is SGHNT and CDR2 YYREEE (reference sequence). Trimming took off 1 base at V and 4 bases at J, with 7 bases between the two ends.

The rearrangement uses TRBV5-1 and TRBJ1-1; tentative D call: TRBD1 (6 bases). Germline CDR1 reads SGHRS; CDR2 reads YFSETQ. This CDR3 has 14 amino acids. Trimming removed 1 base from V and 5 bases from J, with 12 bases in between. The CDR3 sequence: CASSLLDRGTEAFF. The CDR3 bases are TGCGCCAGCAGCTTGCTGGACAGAGGAACTGAAGCTTTCTTT.

This chain links TRBV5-4 with TRBJ2-5; 9 bases align to TRBD2. V shed 1 base and J 5 bases; nucleotides not matched to a gene: 9. This CDR3 has 16 amino acids. CDR1 is SGHNT and CDR2 is YYREEE in the germline V gene (reference sequence). In DNA, the CDR3 is TGTGCCAGCAGCTTGTACGTGGCTAGCGGGAAGGAGACCCAGTACTTC. Its protein is CASSLYVASGKETQYF.

The rearrangement links TRBV2 to TRBJ1-5, with TRBD1 as a possible D gene (6 bases). Germline V gene lookup returns CDR1 SNHLY and CDR2 FYNNEI. The CDR3 is made up of 15 amino acids. V lost 4 bases, J lost 7 bases, and 17 bases lay in between. The CDR3 region is CASSVGLNGGQPQHF. CDR3 nucleotides: TGTGCCAGCAGTGTGGGTTTGAATGGGGGCCAGCCCCAGCATTTT.

V and J are TRBV5-1 and TRBJ2-1, with 12 bases matching TRBD2. V was clipped by 3 bases and J by 4 bases; unmatched bases: 5. The CDR3 runs to 16 residues. Germline lookup yields CDR1 SGHRS and CDR2 YFSETQ. The DNA for the CDR3 is TGCGCCAGCAGCTCCGGACTAGCGGGGCCGTACAATGAGCAGTTCTTC. Its translation is CASSSGLAGPYNEQFF.

The CDR3 is CASSTSPGGLAGYNEQFF. CDR3 nucleotide sequence: TGTGCCAGCAGCACCTCCCCGGGGGGACTAGCGGGGTACAATGAGCAGTTCTTC. The chain combines TRBV7-9 with TRBJ2-1; 13 positions match TRBD2. The CDR3 loop spans 18 amino acids. Losses at the gene ends were 5 bases for V and 4 bases for J; bases not matched to a gene: 11. Looked up from germline, CDR1 is SEHNR and CDR2 is FQNEAQ (reference sequence).

V usage is TRBV6-5 and J usage is TRBJ1-5; possible D gene TRBD1, 6 bases. V dropped 0 bases and J dropped 6 bases, with 15 bases sitting between them. The CDR3 sequence is 16 residues long. CDR1 is MNHEY, CDR2 SVGAGI, per germline. The DNA of the CDR3 is TGTGCCAGCAGTTACTCGAGATGGGGGGGCGGTCAGCCCCAGCATTTT. Its translation: CASSYSRWGGGQPQHF.

This chain connects TRBV28 to TRBJ1-5, with 8 bases fitting TRBD1. This CDR3 comprises 14 residues. The germline CDR1 and CDR2 sequences are MDHEN and SYDVKM. The V gene end was trimmed by 7 bases and the J gene end by 6 bases; junction bases not matched to a gene: 8. CDR3 region: CASTRGPSSQPQHF. The CDR3 DNA is TGTGCCAGCACCAGGGGGCCCTCGAGTCAGCCCCAGCATTTT. The full variable domain, rest sourced from reference TRBV28 and TRBJ1-5, is DVKVTQSSRYLVKRTGEKVFLECVQDMDHENMFWYRQDPGLGLRLIYFSYDVKMKEKGDIPEGYSVSREKKERFSLILESASTNQTSMYLCASTRGPSSQPQHFGDGTRLSIL.